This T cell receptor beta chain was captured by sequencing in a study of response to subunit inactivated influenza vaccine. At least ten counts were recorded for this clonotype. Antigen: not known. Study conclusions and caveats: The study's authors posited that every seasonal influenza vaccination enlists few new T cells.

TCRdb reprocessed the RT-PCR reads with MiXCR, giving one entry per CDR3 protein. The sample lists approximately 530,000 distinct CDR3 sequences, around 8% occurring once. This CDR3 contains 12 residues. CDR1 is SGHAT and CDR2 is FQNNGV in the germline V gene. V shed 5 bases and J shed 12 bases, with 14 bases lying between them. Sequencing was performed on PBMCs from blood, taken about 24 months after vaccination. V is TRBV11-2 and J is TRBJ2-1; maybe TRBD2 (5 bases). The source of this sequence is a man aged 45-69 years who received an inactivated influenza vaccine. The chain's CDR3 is CASSTRVALQFF. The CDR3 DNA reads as TGTGCCAGCAGCACTAGGGTGGCCCTGCAGTTCTTC.